The rows below give T cell receptor beta chains drawn from one sample of a study of post-analysis software for immune sequencing data. TCRdb reanalysed the PCR reads using MiXCR and keeps one entry per CDR3 protein. This sample has some 690,000 distinct CDR3 sequences, with just under 30% found just once. The sequencing sample was made of blood. These receptors originate from a girl between 5 and 17 years old with multiple sclerosis. The CDR3 runs from the conserved cysteine through the conserved F or W. A D gene is named only where the DNA matches it firmly. Clone size, where shown, is once, few, many, or a class for clones that have expanded.

j_call: TRBJ1-5; v_call: TRBV20-1; clone_size: few; d_call: .; cdr3_nt: TGCAGTGCTCCCCGTGGGGGCTCGGATCAGCCCCAGCATTTT; cdr3_aa: CSAPRGGSDQPQHF
j_call: TRBJ2-4; v_call: TRBV6-5; clone_size: few; d_call: .; cdr3_nt: TGTGCCAGCAGCAGGGACCAAAGGGGCATTCAGTACTTC; cdr3_aa: CASSRDQRGIQYF
j_call: TRBJ2-1; v_call: TRBV12-3/TRBV12-4; clone_size: few; d_call: .; cdr3_nt: TGTGCCAGCAGGACCCCGTTCTCGAATGAGCAGTTCTTC; cdr3_aa: CASRTPFSNEQFF
j_call: TRBJ2-6; v_call: TRBV14; clone_size: .; d_call: .; cdr3_nt: TGTGCCAGCAGCCATTTCAAGACGGGGACGACGGAGGCCAACGTCCTGACTTTC; cdr3_aa: CASSHFKTGTTEANVLTF
j_call: TRBJ2-7; v_call: TRBV20-1; clone_size: many; d_call: .; cdr3_nt: TGCAGTGCACTTCAGGGAGAGGTGGACTACGAGCAGTACTTC; cdr3_aa: CSALQGEVDYEQYF
j_call: TRBJ2-5; v_call: TRBV7-6; clone_size: .; d_call: .; cdr3_nt: TGTGCCAGCAGCTCGAGTATTGGGTACCAAGAGACCCAGTACTTC; cdr3_aa: CASSSSIGYQETQYF
j_call: TRBJ2-1; v_call: TRBV9; clone_size: .; d_call: .; cdr3_nt: TGTGCCAGCAGCGCCCGCGGCAGAGATGATGAGCAGTTCTTC; cdr3_aa: CASSARGRDDEQFF
j_call: TRBJ1-1; v_call: TRBV29-1; clone_size: few; d_call: .; cdr3_nt: TGCAGCGTTGAAGACAGGGTGAGCACTGAAGCTTTCTTT; cdr3_aa: CSVEDRVSTEAFF
j_call: TRBJ1-2; v_call: TRBV6-5; clone_size: .; d_call: .; cdr3_nt: TGTGCCAGCAGTTACTCTCCGGGAGGGGGTGGCTACACCTTC; cdr3_aa: CASSYSPGGGGYTF
j_call: TRBJ2-3; v_call: TRBV29-1; clone_size: few; d_call: .; cdr3_nt: TGCAGCCATCTGAGCCTAGGAAGCACAGATACGCAGTATTTT; cdr3_aa: CSHLSLGSTDTQYF
j_call: TRBJ1-5; v_call: TRBV27; clone_size: .; d_call: .; cdr3_nt: TGTGCCAGCAGATCCCTCAATCAGCCCCAGCATTTT; cdr3_aa: CASRSLNQPQHF
j_call: TRBJ2-5; v_call: TRBV7-9; clone_size: .; d_call: .; cdr3_nt: TGTGCCAGCAGCTCTGAAACAGTCCGGTACTTC; cdr3_aa: CASSSETVRYF
j_call: TRBJ2-5; v_call: TRBV3-1; clone_size: .; d_call: .; cdr3_nt: TGTGCCAGCAGCCAAACGGGACGGGGAAGCCAAGGGACCCAGTACTTC; cdr3_aa: CASSQTGRGSQGTQYF
j_call: TRBJ2-1; v_call: TRBV2; clone_size: once; d_call: TRBD2; cdr3_nt: TGTGCCAGCCCCCTAGCGGGCAGGGGTGAGAATGAGCAGTTCTTC; cdr3_aa: CASPLAGRGENEQFF
j_call: TRBJ1-2; v_call: TRBV7-2; clone_size: .; d_call: .; cdr3_nt: TGTGCCAGCAGCCGGGCCCTGGGGACCTATGGCTACACCTTC; cdr3_aa: CASSRALGTYGYTF
j_call: TRBJ2-3; v_call: TRBV6-5; clone_size: few; d_call: TRBD2; cdr3_nt: TGTGCCAGCAGTAGACTAGCGGGAGGGCCCGGAGATACGCAGTATTTT; cdr3_aa: CASSRLAGGPGDTQYF
j_call: TRBJ2-5; v_call: TRBV24-1; clone_size: .; d_call: .; cdr3_nt: TGTGCCACCAGCCTGGGGGAGACCCAGTACTTC; cdr3_aa: CATSLGETQYF
j_call: TRBJ2-5; v_call: TRBV5-1; clone_size: many; d_call: .; cdr3_nt: TGCGCCAGCAGCAGGGACGGGACCGGCAAAGAGACCCAGTACTTC; cdr3_aa: CASSRDGTGKETQYF
j_call: TRBJ1-5; v_call: TRBV24-1; clone_size: few; d_call: .; cdr3_nt: TGTGCCACCAGTGACCCCAATCAGCCCCAGCATTTT; cdr3_aa: CATSDPNQPQHF
j_call: TRBJ2-1; v_call: TRBV11-1; clone_size: .; d_call: TRBD2; cdr3_nt: TGTGCCAGCAGCTTAAATTTGGTAGCGGGGGGCTTAGGGGATGAGCAGTTCTTC; cdr3_aa: CASSLNLVAGGLGDEQFF
j_call: TRBJ1-6; v_call: TRBV20-1; clone_size: once; d_call: .; cdr3_nt: TGCAGTGCCTTGCCAGGGAGCTCCTATAATTCACCCCTCCACTTT; cdr3_aa: CSALPGSSYNSPLHF
j_call: TRBJ2-3; v_call: TRBV12-3/TRBV12-4; clone_size: .; d_call: .; cdr3_nt: TGTGCCAGCAGTCCGAACCCTGGGTTCCGCCCAGATACGCAGTATTTT; cdr3_aa: CASSPNPGFRPDTQYF
j_call: TRBJ2-1; v_call: TRBV14; clone_size: .; d_call: .; cdr3_nt: TGTGCCAGCAGCCCGCTCCACGACAGATGGAAGGAGACCCAGTTCTTC; cdr3_aa: CASSPLHDRWKETQFF
j_call: TRBJ2-5; v_call: TRBV5-5; clone_size: few; d_call: .; cdr3_nt: TGTGCCAGCAGCTTGGGGACCGGGACCGGGAGAGAGACCCAGTACTTC; cdr3_aa: CASSLGTGTGRETQYF
j_call: TRBJ2-3; v_call: TRBV7-2; clone_size: few; d_call: TRBD1; cdr3_nt: TGTGCCAGCACCAGACAGGGCTTTAATGTCGCAGATACGCAGTATTTT; cdr3_aa: CASTRQGFNVADTQYF
j_call: TRBJ2-5; v_call: TRBV11-1; clone_size: .; d_call: .; cdr3_nt: TGTGCCAGCAGCTCGTTTGTCTCCGGAGAGACCCAGTACTTC; cdr3_aa: CASSSFVSGETQYF
j_call: TRBJ2-3; v_call: TRBV5-1; clone_size: .; d_call: .; cdr3_nt: TGCGCCCCAATGGTTCCCAGCACAGATACGCAGTATTTT; cdr3_aa: CAPMVPSTDTQYF
j_call: TRBJ2-5; v_call: TRBV7-8; clone_size: .; d_call: .; cdr3_nt: TGTGCCAGCAGCTTAGTTAGTATGGCTAGCGACCAAGAGACCCAGTACTTC; cdr3_aa: CASSLVSMASDQETQYF
j_call: TRBJ2-7; v_call: TRBV27; clone_size: few; d_call: .; cdr3_nt: TGTGCCAGCAGTTTCAGCGGAGTGAGCTCCTACGAGCAGTACTTC; cdr3_aa: CASSFSGVSSYEQYF
j_call: TRBJ2-1; v_call: TRBV6-1; clone_size: many; d_call: TRBD2; cdr3_nt: TGTGCCAGCAGTCGTAGCGGGACCCCTTCCTGGTCCTACAATGAGCAGTTCTTC; cdr3_aa: CASSRSGTPSWSYNEQFF
j_call: TRBJ1-2; v_call: TRBV12-3/TRBV12-4; clone_size: .; d_call: .; cdr3_nt: TGTGCCAGCAGACAAAGAAACCGGGGCCTTGGCTATGGCTACACCTTC; cdr3_aa: CASRQRNRGLGYGYTF